Listed below are T cell receptor beta chains from one sample, sequenced in a study of T cells in Graves' hyperthyroidism and ophthalmopathy. Using its own MiXCR run on the multiplex PCR reads, TCRdb lists one record per CDR3 protein. The sample shows some 500,000 distinct CDR3 sequences, approximately 14% of them seen only once. The source material was blood. All receptors come from a woman between 18 and 29 years old with Graves' hyperthyroidism. The CDR3 runs from the conserved cysteine through the conserved F or W. The D gene is left open where the match is weak. For some rows the clone size is stated as once, few or many, or as a class when expanded; others skip it.

>TRBJ1-4|-|TRBV30|many|14
CAWSPGILGEKLFF
TGTGCCTGGAGCCCAGGCATCTTAGGTGAAAAACTGTTTTTT
>TRBJ1-1|-|TRBV7-2|many|15
CASSSSWAVNTEAFF
TGTGCCAGCAGCTCAAGTTGGGCAGTGAACACTGAAGCTTTCTTT
>TRBJ2-5|-|TRBV6-1|few|15
CASSAHLRGGETQYF
TGTGCCAGCAGTGCACATTTAAGGGGTGGCGAGACCCAGTACTTC
>TRBJ1-5|-|TRBV2|-|15
CASSEYPLSNQPQHF
TGTGCCAGCAGTGAATATCCACTTAGCAATCAGCCCCAGCATTTT
>TRBJ2-2|-|TRBV19|many|14
CASSIMDYTGELFF
TGTGCCAGTAGTATCATGGATTACACCGGGGAGCTGTTTTTT
>TRBJ2-7|-|TRBV7-8|few|15
CASSLFLGREGEQYF
TGTGCCAGCAGCTTATTTCTCGGGAGAGAAGGCGAGCAGTACTTC
>TRBJ2-3|TRBD2|TRBV3-1|many|16
CASSRDSGSGTDTQYF
TGTGCCAGCAGCCGAGATAGCGGGAGCGGCACAGATACGCAGTATTTT
>TRBJ2-5|-|TRBV5-8|few|14
CASSLTWNQETQYF
TGTGCCAGCAGCCTAACCTGGAACCAAGAGACCCAGTACTTC
>TRBJ2-2|TRBD2|TRBV19|-|16
CASSYLAGEITGELFF
TGTGCCAGTAGCTACTTAGCGGGAGAGATCACCGGGGAGCTGTTTTTT
>TRBJ2-3|-|TRBV7-9|many|14
CARGQSTSTDTQYF
TGTGCCAGAGGACAGAGCACTAGCACAGATACGCAGTATTTT
>TRBJ2-1|TRBD1|TRBV30|many|14
CAWSDDRAYNEQFF
TGTGCCTGGAGTGACGACAGGGCTTACAATGAGCAGTTCTTC
>TRBJ2-2|TRBD2|TRBV5-5|-|16
CASSLGDYLGTGELFF
TGTGCCAGCAGCCTGGGGGACTACTTGGGGACCGGGGAGCTGTTTTTT
>TRBJ2-4|-|TRBV20-1|few|16
CSARVGASAAKNIQYF
TGCAGTGCTAGAGTTGGGGCTAGTGCGGCCAAAAACATTCAGTACTTC